This T cell receptor beta chain was recorded in a study of T cells after yellow fever vaccination. Study background: In the case of low-cell-number fractions, SMART-Seq v4 Ultra Low Input was used for preparation.

On this clonotype: What it binds is unknown.

This CDR3 is built from 16 residues. Unmatched junction bases numbered 8, after V lost 5 bases and J lost 5 bases. Study-wide points: Once the booster was given, most primary-vaccination clones reappeared, at 95% to 97% for CD4 and around 90% for CD8.

5'RACE template switching produced TCR cDNA carrying a universal primer site and UMIs. TCRdb ran MiXCR on the 5' RACE reads and lists one entry per CDR3 protein. Here the sample spans 300,000 to 350,000 distinct CDR3 sequences, approximately 4.2% being singletons. This TCR came from a man between 18 and 35 years old who received the YFV17D yellow fever vaccine. This sample comprised PBMCs, obtained 5 days after the yellow fever booster vaccination. The V gene is TRBV12-3 or TRBV12-4, the J gene TRBJ2-3, with 12 bases aligning to TRBD1. The DNA for the CDR3 is TGTGCCAGCAGTATCCCGGGGACAGGGGGCTTAGATACGCAGTATTTT. Its protein product is CASSIPGTGGLDTQYF.